This T cell receptor (beta chain) was captured by sequencing in a study of OX40 agonist ivuxolimab in advanced cancers. Germline V CDR1 and CDR2: MNHNS, SASEGT. This CDR3 region has 14 residues. V was pared by 11 bases and J by 5 bases, with 7 bases of the junction left unmatched. Whole-study results and caveats: The study did not work out the antigen specificity of the expanded peripheral T cells.

Concerning this clone: Antigen specificity is unknown.

Profiled with immunoSEQ multiplex PCR; TCRdb holds only in-frame clones, not every one. The table lists around 80,000 clones, about 91% of them singletons. Patients were excluded for autoimmune disease history or systemic immunosuppression. The chain joins TRBV6-1 to TRBJ2-2; 11 positions agree with TRBD2. Sequencing used CD4+ or CD8+ T cells sorted from blood, obtained in a trial of the OX40 agonist ivuxolimab. This receptor was identified in an adult with an advanced solid tumor such as melanoma, head and neck, liver or kidney cancer. Written as DNA, the CDR3 is TGTGCCGGATCGGGACTAGCGGCTACCGGGGAGCTGTTTTTT. Translated, it gives CAGSGLAATGELFF.